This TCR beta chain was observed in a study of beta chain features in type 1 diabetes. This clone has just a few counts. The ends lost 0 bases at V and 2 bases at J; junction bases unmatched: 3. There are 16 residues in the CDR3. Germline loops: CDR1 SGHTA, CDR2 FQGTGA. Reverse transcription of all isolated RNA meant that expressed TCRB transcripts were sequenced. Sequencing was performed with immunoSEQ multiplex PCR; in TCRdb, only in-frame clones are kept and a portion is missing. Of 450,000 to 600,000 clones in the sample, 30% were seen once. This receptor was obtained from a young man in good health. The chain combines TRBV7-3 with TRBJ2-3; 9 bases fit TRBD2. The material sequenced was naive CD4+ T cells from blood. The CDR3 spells CASSLTGLANTDTQYF. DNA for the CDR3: TGTGCCAGCAGCTTAACGGGACTAGCTAACACAGATACGCAGTATTTT.